This section outlines one T cell receptor (beta chain) sequence together with its context. Original processing notes: Using reference gene primer amplification, nucleated cell counts were estimated. This table comes from immunoSEQ multiplex PCR, and its TCRdb copy is limited to in-frame clones, with some not included. V and J calls plus clone size are reproduced from that table; the DNA served to infer D and trimming. The sample holds more than 95,000 clones, approximately 85% seen once. The V gene lost 0 bases and the J gene lost 0 bases, with 21 bases spanning the gap. The CDR3 length is 20 residues. The germline V gene has CDR1 MGHRA and CDR2 YSYEKL. This sample was included in a study of blood T cell repertoires in COVID-19. As for the study in general: Sites in the United States, Italy and Spain provided acute and convalescent COVID-19 samples. PBMCs, B-cell-depleted T cells, or T cells were the source of the cDNA or gDNA that made up the material.

The rearrangement uses TRBV4-1 and TRBJ2-4; TRBD1 is a possible D gene (6 bases). The TCR was taken from an older man with active or convalescent COVID-19. The sample consisted of peripheral blood. CDR3 coding DNA: TGCGCCAGCAGCCAAGAGTACAGGGCCCACTCCCTTCTAGCCAAAAACATTCAGTACTTC. It encodes CASSQEYRAHSLLAKNIQYF.